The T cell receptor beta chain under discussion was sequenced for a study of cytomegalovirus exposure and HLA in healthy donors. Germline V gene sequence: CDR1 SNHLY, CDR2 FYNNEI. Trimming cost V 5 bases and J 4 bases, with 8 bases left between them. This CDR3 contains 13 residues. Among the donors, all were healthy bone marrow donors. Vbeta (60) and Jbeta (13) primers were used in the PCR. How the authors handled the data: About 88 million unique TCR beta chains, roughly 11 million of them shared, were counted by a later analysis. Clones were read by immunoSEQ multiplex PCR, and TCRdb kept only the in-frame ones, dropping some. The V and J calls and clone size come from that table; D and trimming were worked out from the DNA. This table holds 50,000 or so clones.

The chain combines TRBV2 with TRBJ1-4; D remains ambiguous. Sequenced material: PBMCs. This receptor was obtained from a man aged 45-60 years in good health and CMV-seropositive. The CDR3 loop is CASSLMFNEKLFF. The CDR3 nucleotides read TGTGCCAGCAGTCTTATGTTTAATGAAAAACTGTTTTTT.